The 2 T cell receptor beta chains below all came from one sample that was sequenced in a study of blood T cells in healthy people across ages. A sample-barcoded 5' primer and a J-beta primer mix were used in a second PCR of roughly 7 to 12 cycles. TCRdb re-analysed the 5' RACE reads in MiXCR, keeping a single row per CDR3 protein. The top ten hold 20% to 25% of the sample, which has some 550,000 distinct CDR3 sequences, 40% to 55% seen once. Input material: blood. The receptors come from a man older than 75 in good health.

This clonotype was found a few times. The V and J genes are TRBV12-3 or TRBV12-4 and TRBJ2-5, with 14 bases aligning to TRBD2. V shed 4 bases, J shed 1 base, and the junction held 11 bases outside the gene matches. CDR3 length equals 19 residues. In DNA, the CDR3 is TGTGCCAGCAGTTCATGGACTAGCGGGAGGCCAAAGTCCCAAGAGACCCAGTACTTC. It specifies CASSSWTSGRPKSQETQYF.

This clonotype was detected a few times. The chain uses TRBV29-1 and TRBJ2-1; 9 nucleotides align to TRBD1. With 6 bases clipped from V and 7 bases from J, the junction kept 4 bases outside the gene matches. Germline V CDR1 and CDR2: SQVTM, ANQGSEA. The CDR3 is 12 residues long. CDR3 in DNA: TGCAGCGTCGGGACAGGGTGGAATGAGCAGTTCTTC. Its protein product is CSVGTGWNEQFF.